These T cell receptor beta chains were read from a single sample in a study of T cell responses to AZD1222 COVID-19 vaccine. Some clones are missing from TCRdb's copy, which holds only in-frame ones; the method was immunoSEQ multiplex PCR. The sample shows 63,000 or so clones, about 85% of them seen only once. The specimen was peripheral blood, collected on day 0 of AZD1222 vaccination. Every receptor here comes from an adult in good health. CDR3s include the opening cysteine and the closing phenylalanine or tryptophan. The D gene is left open where the match is weak. Not every row has a clone size; where given, it reads once, few, many or a size class.

v_call	d_call	clone_size	cdr3_length	j_call	cdr3_nt	cdr3_aa
TRBV3-1/TRBV3-2	-	-	14	TRBJ1-1	TGTGCCAGCAGCCAAGATGGGAGGAACACTGAAGCTTTCTTT	CASSQDGRNTEAFF
TRBV29-1	-	-	12	TRBJ1-2	TGCAGCGTTGAAGATCCCGGTGGTGGCTACACCTTC	CSVEDPGGGYTF
TRBV3-1/TRBV3-2	-	-	14	TRBJ1-2	TGTGCCAGCAGCCAAGATACAGGATATTATGGCTACACCTTC	CASSQDTGYYGYTF
TRBV28	-	-	17	TRBJ1-6	TGTGCCAGCAGTTTATTGGCAGGGAGCTCCTATAATTCACCCCTCCACTTT	CASSLLAGSSYNSPLHF
TRBV27	-	once	14	TRBJ1-1	TGTGCCAGCAGTTTATCGCCAGGGGTCACTGAAGCTTTCTTT	CASSLSPGVTEAFF
TRBV15	-	once	16	TRBJ1-4	TGTGCCACCAGCAACCAAATGGGCCCAGTCAGGGAAAAACTGTTTTTT	CATSNQMGPVREKLFF
TRBV19	-	few	15	TRBJ2-7	TGTGCCAGTAGTATAGGATGGACCTCCGGGGACGAGCAGTACTTC	CASSIGWTSGDEQYF
TRBV27	-	-	13	TRBJ2-7	TGTGCCAGCAGTCGCCAGGGCCCGTTTAGGCTGTACTTC	CASSRQGPFRLYF
TRBV3-1/TRBV3-2	-	-	12	TRBJ2-5	TGTGCCAGCAGCCAAATGGGGGAGACCCAGTACTTC	CASSQMGETQYF
TRBV29-1	-	-	11	TRBJ1-2	TGCAGCGTTGATTTTAACTATGGCTACACCTTC	CSVDFNYGYTF
TRBV11-2	-	-	15	TRBJ1-6	TGTGCCAGCAGACTATGGGGCCGCCCCAATTCACCCCTCCACTTT	CASRLWGRPNSPLHF
TRBV19	-	-	13	TRBJ2-7	TGTGCCAGTAGTATTGACGGGGGCTACGAGCAGTACTTC	CASSIDGGYEQYF
TRBV11-2	-	-	16	TRBJ2-5	TGTGCCAGCAGCTTAGAGTTCGGCAGGGTTGGAGAGACCCAGTACTTC	CASSLEFGRVGETQYF
TRBV6-5	TRBD1	-	15	TRBJ2-7	TGTGCCAGCAGGACTCCCCGGGACAGGGCCTACGAGCAGTACTTC	CASRTPRDRAYEQYF
TRBV2	-	once	14	TRBJ1-4	TGTGCCAGCAGGGACAGTGCAACTAATGAAAAACTGTTTTTT	CASRDSATNEKLFF
TRBV11-2	-	-	14	TRBJ1-1	TGTGCCAGCAGCTTAGATTGGCGAGACACTGAAGCTTTCTTT	CASSLDWRDTEAFF